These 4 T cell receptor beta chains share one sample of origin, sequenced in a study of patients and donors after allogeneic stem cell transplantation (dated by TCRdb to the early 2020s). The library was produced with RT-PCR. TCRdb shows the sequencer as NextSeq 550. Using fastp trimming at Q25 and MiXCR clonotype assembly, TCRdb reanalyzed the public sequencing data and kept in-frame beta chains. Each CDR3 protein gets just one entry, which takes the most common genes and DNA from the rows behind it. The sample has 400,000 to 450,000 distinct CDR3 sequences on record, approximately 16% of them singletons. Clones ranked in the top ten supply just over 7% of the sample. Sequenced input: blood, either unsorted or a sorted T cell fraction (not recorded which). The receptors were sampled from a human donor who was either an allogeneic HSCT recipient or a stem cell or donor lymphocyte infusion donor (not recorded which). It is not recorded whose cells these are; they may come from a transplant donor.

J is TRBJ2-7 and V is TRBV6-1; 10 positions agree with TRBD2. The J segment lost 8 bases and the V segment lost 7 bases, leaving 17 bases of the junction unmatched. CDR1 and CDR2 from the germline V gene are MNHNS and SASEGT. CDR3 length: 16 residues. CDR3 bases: TGTGCCAGCATAGGGCCTAGCGGGAGTAAATCCACCCAGCAGTACTTC. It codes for CASIGPSGSKSTQQYF.

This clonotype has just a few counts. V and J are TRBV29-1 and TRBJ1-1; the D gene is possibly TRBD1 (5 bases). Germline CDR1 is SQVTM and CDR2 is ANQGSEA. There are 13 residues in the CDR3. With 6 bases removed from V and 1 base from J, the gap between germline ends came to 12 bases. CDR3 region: CSVIRDKNTEAFF. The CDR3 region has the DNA TGCAGCGTCATCAGGGATAAGAACACTGAAGCTTTCTTT. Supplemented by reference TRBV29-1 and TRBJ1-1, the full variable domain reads SAVISQKPSRDICQRGTSLTIQCQVDSQVTMMFWYRQQPGQSLTLIATANQGSEATYESGFVIDKFPISRPNLTFSTLTVSNMSPEDSSIYLCSVIRDKNTEAFFGQGTRLTVV.

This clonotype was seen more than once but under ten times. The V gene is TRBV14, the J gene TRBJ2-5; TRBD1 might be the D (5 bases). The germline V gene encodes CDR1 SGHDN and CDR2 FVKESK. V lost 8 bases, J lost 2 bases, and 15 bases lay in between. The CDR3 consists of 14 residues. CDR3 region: CASPLRTRQETQYF. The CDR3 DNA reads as TGTGCCAGCCCCTTGCGGACACGTCAAGAGACCCAGTACTTC.

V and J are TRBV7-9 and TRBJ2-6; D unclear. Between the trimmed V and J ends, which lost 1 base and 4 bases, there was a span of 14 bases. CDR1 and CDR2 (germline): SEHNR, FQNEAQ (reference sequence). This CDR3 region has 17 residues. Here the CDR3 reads CASSLEGARPGANVLTF. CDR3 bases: TGTGCCAGCAGCTTAGAGGGCGCCCGCCCAGGGGCCAACGTCCTGACTTTC.